This T cell receptor beta chain came from a study of blood T cell repertoires in COVID-19. Study in general: Sites in the United States, Italy and Spain provided acute and convalescent COVID-19 samples. Nucleic acid was either cDNA or gDNA, and it came from T cells, B-cell-depleted T cells, or PBMCs.

This CDR3 spans 15 amino acids. V shed 6 bases, J shed 7 bases, and the junction held 10 bases outside the gene matches. The germline gives CDR1 SNHLY, CDR2 FYNNEI. Only in-frame clones appear in the TCRdb table, and some are missing; sequencing was by immunoSEQ multiplex PCR. The sample includes a few hundred thousand clones, about 90% of them seen just once. Categorization into cohorts depended on clinical history that participants reported. This rearrangement joins TRBV2 to TRBJ2-7; 12 bases align to TRBD2. The source is a woman younger than 45 who had recovered from COVID-19. The sequencing input was PBMCs or T cells enriched from blood (not recorded which). CDR3 sequence (DNA): TGTGCCAGCAGCCCCCGACTAGCGGGAGTTGGGGAGCAGTACTTC. This sequence encodes CASSPRLAGVGEQYF.